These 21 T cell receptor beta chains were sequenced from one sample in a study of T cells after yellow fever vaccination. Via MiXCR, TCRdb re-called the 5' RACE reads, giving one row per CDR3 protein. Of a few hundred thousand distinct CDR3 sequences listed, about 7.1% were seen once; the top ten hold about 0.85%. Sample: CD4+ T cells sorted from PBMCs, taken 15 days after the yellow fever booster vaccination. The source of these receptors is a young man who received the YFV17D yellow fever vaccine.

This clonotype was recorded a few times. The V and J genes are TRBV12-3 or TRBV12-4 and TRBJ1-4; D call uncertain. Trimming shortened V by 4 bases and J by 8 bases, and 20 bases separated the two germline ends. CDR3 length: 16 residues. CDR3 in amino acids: CASSSQWGGGKEKLFF. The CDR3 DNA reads TGTGCCAGCAGTTCCCAGTGGGGAGGAGGGAAGGAAAAACTGTTTTTT.

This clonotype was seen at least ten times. The CDR3: CASSGVGVNEQYF. As DNA, the CDR3 is TGCGCCAGCAGTGGTGTAGGGGTAAACGAGCAGTACTTC. This rearrangement joins TRBV10-1 to TRBJ2-7, with D maybe TRBD1 (5 bases). This CDR3 has 13 amino acids. Per germline, CDR1 WNHNN and CDR2 SYGVQD (reference sequence). Trimming removed 4 bases at V and 5 bases at J, with 12 bases between.

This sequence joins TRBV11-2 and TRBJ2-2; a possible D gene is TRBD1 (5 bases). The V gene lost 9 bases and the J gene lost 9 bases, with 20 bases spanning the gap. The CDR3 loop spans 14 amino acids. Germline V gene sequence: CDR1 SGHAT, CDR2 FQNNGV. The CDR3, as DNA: TGTGCCAGTAAGGGTGGACAACTCGCCCGGGAGCTGTTTTTT. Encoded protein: CASKGGQLARELFF.

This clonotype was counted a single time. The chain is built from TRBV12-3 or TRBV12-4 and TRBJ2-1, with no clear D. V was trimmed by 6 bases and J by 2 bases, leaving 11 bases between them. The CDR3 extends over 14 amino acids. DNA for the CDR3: TGTGCCAGCAGACTTGGAAGCGCCTACAATGAGCAGTTCTTC. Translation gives CASRLGSAYNEQFF.

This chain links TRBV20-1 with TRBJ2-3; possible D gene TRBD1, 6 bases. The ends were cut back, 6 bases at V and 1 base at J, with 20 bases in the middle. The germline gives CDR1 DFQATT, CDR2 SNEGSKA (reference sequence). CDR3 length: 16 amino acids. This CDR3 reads CSARIGTSSGTDTQYF. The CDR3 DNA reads TGCAGTGCCAGAATTGGGACATCGTCTGGCACAGATACGCAGTATTTT.

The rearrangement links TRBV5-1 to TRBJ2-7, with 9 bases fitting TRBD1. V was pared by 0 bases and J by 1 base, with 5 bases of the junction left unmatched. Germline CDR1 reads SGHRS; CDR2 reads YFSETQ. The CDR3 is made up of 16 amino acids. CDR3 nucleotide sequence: TGCGCCAGCAGCTTGGCCCAGGGACAGGGTTCCTACGAGCAGTACTTC. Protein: CASSLAQGQGSYEQYF.

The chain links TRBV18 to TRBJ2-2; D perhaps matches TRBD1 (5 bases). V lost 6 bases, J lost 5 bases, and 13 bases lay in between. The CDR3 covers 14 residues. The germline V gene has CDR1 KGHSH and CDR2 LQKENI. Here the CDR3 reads CASSPRQITGELFF. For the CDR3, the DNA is TGTGCCAGCTCGCCCAGACAGATAACCGGGGAGCTGTTTTTT.

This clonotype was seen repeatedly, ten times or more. CDR3 coding DNA: TGTGCCAGCAGTTCATGGAGGGCCGATGAGCAGTTCTTC. Amino acid sequence: CASSSWRADEQFF. The V gene is TRBV27, the J gene TRBJ2-1; TRBD2 is a possible D gene (6 bases). The germline V gene has CDR1 MNHEY and CDR2 SMNVEV (reference sequence). The CDR3 runs to 13 residues. Deletions cut 4 bases from V and 8 bases from J, with 12 bases between.

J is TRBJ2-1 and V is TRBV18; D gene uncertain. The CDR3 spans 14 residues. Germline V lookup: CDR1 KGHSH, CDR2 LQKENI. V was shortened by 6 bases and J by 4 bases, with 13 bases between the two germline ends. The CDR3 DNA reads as TGTGCCAGCTCCCGGCCGGACGGATACAATGAGCAGTTCTTC. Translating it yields CASSRPDGYNEQFF.

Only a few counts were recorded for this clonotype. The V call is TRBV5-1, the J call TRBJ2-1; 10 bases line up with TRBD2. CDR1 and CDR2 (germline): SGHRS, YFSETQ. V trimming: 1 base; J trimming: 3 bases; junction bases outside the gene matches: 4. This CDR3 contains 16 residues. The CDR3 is CASSLPLAGDYNEQFF. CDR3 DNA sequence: TGCGCCAGCAGCTTGCCCCTAGCGGGGGACTACAATGAGCAGTTCTTC.

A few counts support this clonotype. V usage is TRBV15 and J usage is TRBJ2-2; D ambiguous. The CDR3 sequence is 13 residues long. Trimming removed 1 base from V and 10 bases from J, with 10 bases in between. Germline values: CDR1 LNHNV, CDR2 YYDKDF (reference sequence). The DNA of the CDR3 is TGTGCCACCAGCAGAGCGCGCGAGTCGGAGCTGTTTTTT. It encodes CATSRARESELFF.

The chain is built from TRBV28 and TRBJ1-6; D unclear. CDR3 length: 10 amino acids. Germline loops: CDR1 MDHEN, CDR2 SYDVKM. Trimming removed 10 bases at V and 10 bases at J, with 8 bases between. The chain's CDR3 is CATPESPLHF. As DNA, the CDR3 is TGTGCCACTCCCGAATCACCCCTCCACTTT.

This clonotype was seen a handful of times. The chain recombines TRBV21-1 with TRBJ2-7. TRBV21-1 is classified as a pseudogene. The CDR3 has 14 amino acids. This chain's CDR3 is CASSGMGRGDEQYF. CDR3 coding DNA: TGTGCCAGCAGCGGGATGGGTCGTGGAGACGAGCAGTACTTC.

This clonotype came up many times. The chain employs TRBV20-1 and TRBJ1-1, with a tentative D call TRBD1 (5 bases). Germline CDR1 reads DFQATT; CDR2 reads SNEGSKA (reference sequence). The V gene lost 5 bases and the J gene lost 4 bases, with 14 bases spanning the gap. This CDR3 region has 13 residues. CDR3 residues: CSAVKPGGTEAFF. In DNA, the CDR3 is TGCAGTGCTGTAAAGCCTGGGGGCACTGAAGCTTTCTTT.

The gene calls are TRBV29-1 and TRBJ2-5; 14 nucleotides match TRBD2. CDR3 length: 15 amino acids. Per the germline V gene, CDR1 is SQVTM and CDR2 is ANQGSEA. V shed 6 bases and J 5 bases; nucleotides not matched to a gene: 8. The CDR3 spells CSVAGLAGAEETQYF. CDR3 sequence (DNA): TGCAGCGTGGCGGGACTAGCGGGAGCAGAGGAGACCCAGTACTTC.

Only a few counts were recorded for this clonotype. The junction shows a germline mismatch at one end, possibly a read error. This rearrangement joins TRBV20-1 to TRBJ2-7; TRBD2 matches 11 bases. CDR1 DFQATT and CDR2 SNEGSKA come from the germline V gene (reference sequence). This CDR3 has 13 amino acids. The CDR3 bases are TGCAGTGCTAGGGGACTAGCGGAAACGGGTGCGAGATTC. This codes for CSARGLAETGARF.

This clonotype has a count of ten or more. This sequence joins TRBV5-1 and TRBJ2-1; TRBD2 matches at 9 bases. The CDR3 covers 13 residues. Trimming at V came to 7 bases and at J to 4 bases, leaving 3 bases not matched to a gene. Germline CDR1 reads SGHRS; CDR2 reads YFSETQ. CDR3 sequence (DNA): TGCGCCAGCCAGACTAGCGGTTACAATGAGCAGTTCTTC. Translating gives CASQTSGYNEQFF.

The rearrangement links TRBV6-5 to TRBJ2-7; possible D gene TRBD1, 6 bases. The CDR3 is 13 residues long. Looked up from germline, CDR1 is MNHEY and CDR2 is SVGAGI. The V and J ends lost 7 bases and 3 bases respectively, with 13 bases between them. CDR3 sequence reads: CASITGNFYEQYF. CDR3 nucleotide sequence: TGTGCCAGCATTACAGGGAATTTCTACGAGCAGTACTTC.

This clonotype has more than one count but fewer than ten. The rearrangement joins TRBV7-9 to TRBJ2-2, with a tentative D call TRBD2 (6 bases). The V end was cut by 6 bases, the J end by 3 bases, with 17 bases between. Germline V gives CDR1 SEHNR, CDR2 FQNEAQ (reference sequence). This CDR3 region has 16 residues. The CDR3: CASSNSGAGDTGELFF. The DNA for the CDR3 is TGTGCCAGCAGTAATAGCGGCGCCGGGGACACCGGGGAGCTGTTTTTT.

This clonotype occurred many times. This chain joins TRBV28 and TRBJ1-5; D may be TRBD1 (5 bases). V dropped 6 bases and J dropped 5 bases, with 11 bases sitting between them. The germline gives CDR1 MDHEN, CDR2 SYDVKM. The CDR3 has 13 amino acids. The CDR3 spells CASREQGDQPQHF. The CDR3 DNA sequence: TGTGCCAGCAGGGAGCAGGGAGATCAGCCCCAGCATTTT. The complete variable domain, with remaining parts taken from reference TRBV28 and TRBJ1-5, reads DVKVTQSSRYLVKRTGEKVFLECVQDMDHENMFWYRQDPGLGLRLIYFSYDVKMKEKGDIPEGYSVSREKKERFSLILESASTNQTSMYLCASREQGDQPQHFGDGTRLSIL.

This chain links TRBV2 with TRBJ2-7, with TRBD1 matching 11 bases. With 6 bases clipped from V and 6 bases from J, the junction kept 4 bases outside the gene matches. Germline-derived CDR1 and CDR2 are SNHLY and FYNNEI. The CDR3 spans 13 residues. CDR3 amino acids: CASRGQGVAEQYF. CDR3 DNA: TGTGCCAGCAGGGGACAGGGGGTTGCCGAGCAGTACTTC.